One and the same sample provided the 4 T cell receptor beta chains below, sequenced in a study of beta chain features in type 1 diabetes. Sequencing targeted expressed TCRB transcripts, as all isolated RNA had been reverse transcribed. Produced via immunoSEQ multiplex PCR; TCRdb's table is partial and in-frame only. The repertoire holds 120,000 to 150,000 clones, with roughly 10% as singletons. Source material: central memory CD4+ T cells from blood. All receptors come from a woman between 35 and 50 years old in good health.

This clone was picked up many times. The rearrangement uses TRBV15 and TRBJ2-7, with D uncertain. Germline V gives CDR1 LNHNV, CDR2 YYDKDF (reference sequence). V lost 4 bases and J 6 bases, leaving 7 bases between the germline ends. The CDR3 totals 11 residues. The CDR3 coding sequence is TGTGCCACCAGCAATACGGGCGAGCAGTACTTC. It encodes CATSNTGEQYF.

This clone was counted only a few times. The V gene is TRBV27, the J gene TRBJ1-2; 7 bases agree with TRBD1. V lost 6 bases and J lost 3; bases outside the gene matches: 7. The CDR3 totals 14 residues. The germline CDR1 and CDR2 sequences are MNHEY and SMNVEV (reference sequence). The CDR3 sequence is CASRTQGIDYGYTF. The CDR3 DNA follows: TGTGCCAGCAGAACACAGGGGATCGACTATGGCTACACCTTC.

This clone showed up just a few times. This rearrangement joins TRBV7-9 to TRBJ1-1, with D maybe TRBD1 (5 bases). This CDR3 spans 14 amino acids. Looked up from germline, CDR1 is SEHNR and CDR2 is FQNEAQ (reference sequence). V was cut by 3 bases and J by 6 bases, with 14 bases left in between. The CDR3 nucleotides read TGTGCCAGCAGCTTCGCAGGGATAGGGGCTGAAGCTTTCTTT. Its translation: CASSFAGIGAEAFF.

This chain connects TRBV29-1 to TRBJ1-1, with D uncertain. V shed 7 bases and J shed 1 base, with 13 bases lying between them. Per the germline V gene, CDR1 is SQVTM and CDR2 is ANQGSEA. The length of the CDR3 is 13 residues. For the CDR3, the DNA is TGCAGCGCCCTGAAGAATAGGAACACTGAAGCTTTCTTT. Protein: CSALKNRNTEAFF.